One and the same sample provided the 14 T cell receptor beta chains below, sequenced in a study of cytomegalovirus exposure and HLA in healthy donors. Both 60 Vbeta primers and 13 Jbeta primers went into the PCR. The assay was immunoSEQ multiplex PCR, and TCRdb's table has in-frame clones only and misses some. The profile shows 99,000 or so clones, 78% of them singletons. The sequencing input was PBMCs. The source is a man under 40 in good health and CMV-seronegative.

Worth noting for this clone: The junction departs from the called germline gene at one end, perhaps through a read error. Distinct nucleotide sequences in the sample also encode this CDR3. CDR3: CAWSLGAYEQYF. For the CDR3, the DNA is TGTGCCTGGAGTTTAGGGGCTTACGAGCAATACTTC. The rearrangement uses TRBV30 and TRBJ2-7; D may be TRBD1 (5 bases). Per germline, CDR1 GTSNPN and CDR2 SVGIG (reference sequence). There are 12 residues in the CDR3.

In its sample, this clone was seen a few times. CDR3 coding DNA: TGCGCCAGCAGCGGGGCGACAGGGAGAGAAGATACGCAGTATTTT. Translation gives CASSGATGREDTQYF. The V call is TRBV5-1, the J call TRBJ2-3; 7 nucleotides line up with TRBD1. Germline CDR1 reads SGHRS; CDR2 reads YFSETQ. This CDR3 has 15 residues. The V gene end was trimmed by 4 bases and the J gene end by 5 bases; junction bases not matched to a gene: 10.

The V and J genes are TRBV7-2 and TRBJ2-7; weak D call: TRBD1 (6 bases). This CDR3 has 15 residues. Looked up from germline, CDR1 is SGHTA and CDR2 is FQGNSA. V lost 6 bases, J lost 1 base, and 16 bases lay in between. The DNA for the CDR3 is TGTGCCAGCAGTTCTCAGGGGCACCCATCCTACGAGCAGTACTTC. Translating it yields CASSSQGHPSYEQYF.

Only one count was recorded for this clone. The rearrangement links TRBV27 to TRBJ2-3, with 10 positions matching TRBD2. CDR1 is MNHEY, CDR2 SMNVEV, per germline (reference sequence). The length of the CDR3 is 16 residues. V lost 3 bases and J lost 0; bases outside the gene matches: 3. The CDR3 DNA sequence: TGTGCCAGCAGTTTTTCTAGCGGGGGAAGCACAGATACGCAGTATTTT. The encoded protein is CASSFSSGGSTDTQYF.

V and J are TRBV5-1 and TRBJ2-5; a possible D gene is TRBD2 (6 bases). The CDR3 is 15 amino acids. Germline V gene sequence: CDR1 SGHRS, CDR2 YFSETQ. V lost 3 bases, J lost 3 bases, and 15 bases lay in between. The CDR3 reads CASSSAPGLEETQYF. The CDR3, as DNA: TGCGCCAGCAGCTCCGCACCGGGACTCGAAGAGACCCAGTACTTC. Together with reference TRBV5-1 and TRBJ2-5, the CDR3 gives the full variable domain: KAGVTQTPRYLIKTRGQQVTLSCSPISGHRSVSWYQQTPGQGLQFLFEYFSETQRNKGNFPGRFSGRQFSNSRSEMNVSTLELGDSALYLCASSSAPGLEETQYFGPGTRLLVL.

The chain recombines TRBV6-6 with TRBJ2-2; TRBD2 aligns across 9 bases. Germline trimming cut 6 bases from V and 5 bases from J; bases unmatched to any gene: 7. CDR1 and CDR2 (germline): MNHNY, SVGAGI (reference sequence). The CDR3 spans 15 residues. Written as DNA, the CDR3 is TGTGCCAGCAGAAATGGGCGGGGGGGGACCGGGGAGCTGTTTTTT. This translates into CASRNGRGGTGELFF.

This clone was found once. The chain joins TRBV7-2 to TRBJ2-7; D gene uncertain. V was pared by 5 bases and J by 3 bases, with 5 bases between. Germline V gene data show CDR1 as SGHTA and CDR2 as FQGNSA. The CDR3 extends over 11 amino acids. The CDR3, as DNA: TGTGCCAGCAGCCCCCACTACGAGCAGTACTTC. This gives the protein CASSPHYEQYF.

The chain couples TRBV5-1 to TRBJ1-2; D may be TRBD1 (6 bases). Trimming took 3 bases from V and 4 from J, leaving 13 bases between them. The germline V gene has CDR1 SGHRS and CDR2 YFSETQ. The CDR3 covers 14 residues. The CDR3 here is CASSSQGLSYGYTF. In DNA form, the CDR3 reads TGCGCCAGCAGCTCGCAGGGGTTGAGCTATGGCTACACCTTC.

This clone showed up just a few times. The chain employs TRBV5-1 and TRBJ2-5; 7 bases line up with TRBD1. Trimming at V came to 4 bases and at J to 2 bases, leaving 5 bases not matched to a gene. This CDR3 is built from 14 residues. Germline V gene sequence: CDR1 SGHRS, CDR2 YFSETQ. The CDR3, as DNA: TGCGCCAGCAGCAGGGACAGTCAGCAAGAGACCCAGTACTTC. Translation: CASSRDSQQETQYF.

This clone occurred a few times. V is TRBV9 and J is TRBJ1-1; D gene unclear. Trimming left V 4 bases short and J 5 bases short, with 12 bases between. The germline V gene has CDR1 SGDLS and CDR2 YYNGEE. CDR3 length equals 13 residues. CDR3 protein: CASSPLRETEAFF. CDR3 DNA sequence: TGTGCCAGCAGCCCCTTACGAGAAACTGAAGCTTTCTTT.

V usage is TRBV6-5 and J usage is TRBJ2-1, with 9 bases that match TRBD1. The CDR3 has 15 amino acids. V was clipped by 6 bases and J by 6 bases; unmatched bases: 9. Germline V lookup: CDR1 MNHEY, CDR2 SVGAGI. In DNA, the CDR3 is TGTGCCAGCAGAACGAGCGGGACAGGGTCCAATGAGCAGTTCTTC. Translated, it gives CASRTSGTGSNEQFF.

In its sample, this clone was seen a few times. This chain uses TRBV7-2 with TRBJ2-1; 9 nucleotides agree with TRBD2. V gave up 4 bases and J gave up 9 bases; unmatched junction bases: 10. The CDR3 is 15 residues long. Per the germline V gene, CDR1 is SGHTA and CDR2 is FQGNSA. CDR3 sequence reads: CASSSWAGGHGEQFF. The CDR3 bases are TGTGCCAGCAGCTCGTGGGCGGGAGGGCACGGTGAGCAGTTCTTC.

The V and J genes are TRBV7-9 and TRBJ2-3; TRBD1 aligns across 7 bases. The CDR3 length is 15 residues. With 6 bases clipped from V and 2 bases from J, the junction kept 8 bases outside the gene matches. Germline values: CDR1 SEHNR, CDR2 FQNEAQ (reference sequence). The CDR3 is CASRGRQGPTDTQYF. The CDR3 region has the DNA TGTGCCAGCAGGGGACGACAGGGACCCACAGATACGCAGTATTTT.

As concerns this clone: The junction departs from germline at one end; a sequencing error may be responsible. The rearrangement links TRBV5-6 to TRBJ2-7, with 7 positions matching TRBD1. The germline CDR1 and CDR2 sequences are SGHDT and YYEEEE. The CDR3 is 16 amino acids. The CDR3, as DNA: TGTGCCAGCAGCTTGGGGACAGGTCTCCATCCATACGGGCAGTACTTC. Protein sequence: CASSLGTGLHPYGQYF. The whole variable domain, remainder taken from reference TRBV5-6 and TRBJ2-7, is DAGVTQSPTHLIKTRGQQVTLRCSPKSGHDTVSWYQQALGQGPQFIFQYYEEEERQRGNFPDRFSGHQFPNYSSELNVNALLLGDSALYLCASSLGTGLHPYGQYFGPGTRLTVT.